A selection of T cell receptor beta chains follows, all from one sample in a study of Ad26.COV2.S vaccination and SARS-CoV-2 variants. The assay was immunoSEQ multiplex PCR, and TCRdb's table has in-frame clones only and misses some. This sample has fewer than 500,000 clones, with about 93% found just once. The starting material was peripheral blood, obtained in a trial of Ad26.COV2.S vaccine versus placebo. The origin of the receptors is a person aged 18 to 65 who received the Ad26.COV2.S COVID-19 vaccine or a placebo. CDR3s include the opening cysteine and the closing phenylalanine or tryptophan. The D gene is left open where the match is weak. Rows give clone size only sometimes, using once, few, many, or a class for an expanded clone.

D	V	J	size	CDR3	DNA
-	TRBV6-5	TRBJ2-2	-	CASSSGFTGELFF	TGTGCCAGCAGTTCAGGGTTCACCGGGGAGCTGTTTTTT
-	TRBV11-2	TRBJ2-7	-	CASSLAGTTYEQYF	TGTGCCAGCAGCTTAGCCGGGACAACCTACGAGCAGTACTTC
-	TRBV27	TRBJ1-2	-	CASSSWTANYGYTF	TGTGCCAGCAGTTCCTGGACAGCTAACTATGGCTACACCTTC
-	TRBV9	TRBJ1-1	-	CASSLLTVNTEAFF	TGTGCCAGCAGCCTGTTGACAGTGAACACTGAAGCTTTCTTT
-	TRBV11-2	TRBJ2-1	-	CASSLDRTQQFF	TGTGCCAGCAGCTTAGATAGGACTCAACAGTTCTTC
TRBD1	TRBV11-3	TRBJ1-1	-	CASSLVQGTEAFF	TGTGCCAGCAGCTTAGTACAGGGGACTGAAGCTTTCTTT
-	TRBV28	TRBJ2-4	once	CASSFPGGIAKNIQYF	TGTGCCAGCAGTTTCCCCGGAGGAATAGCCAAAAACATTCAGTACTTC
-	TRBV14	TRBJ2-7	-	CASSQVFPSYEQYF	TGTGCCAGCAGCCAAGTGTTCCCCTCCTACGAGCAGTACTTC
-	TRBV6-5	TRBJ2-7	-	CASSYDRWYEQYF	TGTGCCAGCAGTTACGACAGGTGGTACGAGCAGTACTTC
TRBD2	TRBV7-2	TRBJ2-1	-	CASSGRFSGRNEQFF	TGTGCCAGCAGCGGTCGGTTTAGCGGGAGAAATGAGCAGTTCTTC
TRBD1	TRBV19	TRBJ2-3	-	CASGVDRGVADTQYF	TGTGCCAGTGGCGTAGACAGGGGTGTCGCAGATACGCAGTATTTT
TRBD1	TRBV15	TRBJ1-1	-	CATSSEGQGYTEAFF	TGTGCCACCAGCAGTGAAGGACAGGGATACACTGAAGCTTTCTTT
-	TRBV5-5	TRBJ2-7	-	CASSLGLDVDEQYF	TGTGCCAGCAGCTTGGGCCTAGACGTAGACGAGCAGTACTTC
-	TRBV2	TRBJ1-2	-	CASSERGTNYGYTF	TGTGCCAGCAGTGAACGAGGAACGAACTATGGCTACACCTTC
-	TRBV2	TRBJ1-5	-	CASSESQGSHQPQHF	TGTGCCAGCAGTGAATCCCAGGGTAGCCATCAGCCCCAGCATTTT
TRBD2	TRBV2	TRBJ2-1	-	CASSASGSYNEQFF	TGTGCCAGCAGTGCTAGCGGATCCTACAATGAGCAGTTCTTC
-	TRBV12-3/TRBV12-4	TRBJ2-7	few	CASSLGQSYEQYF	TGTGCCAGCAGTTTAGGACAGTCGTACGAGCAGTACTTC
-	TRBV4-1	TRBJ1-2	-	CASSQEGAGASNYGYTF	TGCGCCAGCAGCCAAGAGGGGGCGGGGGCCTCTAACTATGGCTACACCTTC
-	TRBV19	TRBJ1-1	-	CASSKRGFGMNTEAFF	TGTGCCAGTAGTAAAAGGGGGTTTGGTATGAACACTGAAGCTTTCTTT
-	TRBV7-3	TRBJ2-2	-	CASSFRGVANTGELFF	TGTGCCAGCAGCTTTAGGGGCGTTGCGAACACCGGGGAGCTGTTTTTT
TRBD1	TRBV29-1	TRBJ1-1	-	CSVDPGGQANTEAFF	TGCAGCGTTGACCCAGGGGGGCAAGCGAACACTGAAGCTTTCTTT
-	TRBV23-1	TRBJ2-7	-	CASSPFEQYF	TGCGCCAGCAGTCCCTTCGAGCAGTACTTC
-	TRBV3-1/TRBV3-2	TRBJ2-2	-	CASSQGATGGELFF	TGTGCCAGCAGCCAGGGGGCGACGGGCGGGGAGCTGTTTTTT
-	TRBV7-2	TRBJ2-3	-	CASSLAGRGTDTQYF	TGTGCCAGCAGCTTAGCTGGCAGGGGCACAGATACGCAGTATTTT
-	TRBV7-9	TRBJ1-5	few	CASSLDGTNQPQHF	TGTGCCAGCAGCTTAGATGGGACCAATCAGCCCCAGCATTTT
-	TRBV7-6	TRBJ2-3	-	CASSLAYGDTQYF	TGTGCCAGCAGCTTAGCCTACGGGGATACGCAGTATTTT
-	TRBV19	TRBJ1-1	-	CASSISRGNTEAFF	TGTGCCAGTAGTATTTCCAGGGGGAACACTGAAGCTTTCTTT
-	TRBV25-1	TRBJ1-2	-	CASSPRGGTYGYTF	TGTGCCAGTTCGCCCAGAGGGGGAACGTATGGCTACACCTTC
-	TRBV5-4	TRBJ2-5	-	CASSLFRTQETQYF	TGTGCCAGCAGCTTGTTTCGAACCCAAGAGACCCAGTACTTC
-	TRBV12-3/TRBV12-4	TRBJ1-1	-	CASSLSVGREAFF	TGTGCCAGCAGTTTATCGGTCGGTCGGGAAGCTTTCTTT
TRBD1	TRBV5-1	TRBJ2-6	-	CASSLYRGAGANVLTF	TGCGCCAGCAGCTTGTACAGGGGCGCTGGGGCCAACGTCCTGACTTTC
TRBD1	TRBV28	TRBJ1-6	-	CASSSQGKAYNSPLHF	TGTGCCAGCAGTTCACAGGGGAAAGCCTATAATTCACCCCTCCACTTT
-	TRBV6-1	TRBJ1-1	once	CASSEDYLNTEAFF	TGTGCCAGCAGTGAGGACTACTTGAACACTGAAGCTTTCTTT
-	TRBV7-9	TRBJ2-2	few	CASSLAGGRNTGELFF	TGTGCCAGCAGCTTAGCTGGGGGGCGGAACACCGGGGAGCTGTTTTTT
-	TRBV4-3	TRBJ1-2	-	CASSQDMVGPGKDGYTF	TGCGCCAGCAGCCAAGATATGGTCGGCCCAGGGAAAGATGGCTACACCTTC
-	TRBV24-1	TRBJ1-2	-	CATSAEVQGLLRYGYTF	TGTGCCACCAGTGCCGAGGTCCAGGGGCTTCTGCGCTATGGCTACACCTTC
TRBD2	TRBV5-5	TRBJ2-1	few	CASSGSWSGTSSYNEQFF	TGTGCCAGCAGCGGGTCTTGGAGCGGGACGAGCTCCTACAATGAGCAGTTCTTC
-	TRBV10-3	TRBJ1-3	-	CAISLEGAGNTIYF	TGTGCCATCAGCCTCGAGGGGGCTGGAAACACCATATATTTT
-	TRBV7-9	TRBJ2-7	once	CASSPRDSSYEQYF	TGTGCCAGCAGCCCGCGGGACAGCTCCTACGAGCAGTACTTC
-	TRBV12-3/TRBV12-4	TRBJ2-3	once	CASSISGATQYF	TGTGCCAGCAGCATTAGTGGAGCTACGCAGTATTTT
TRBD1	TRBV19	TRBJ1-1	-	CASRNRGPSTEAFF	TGTGCCAGTAGAAACAGGGGTCCCAGCACTGAAGCTTTCTTT
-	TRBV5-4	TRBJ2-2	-	CASSPERRGNTGELFF	TGTGCCAGCAGCCCGGAGCGAAGGGGCAACACCGGGGAGCTGTTTTTT
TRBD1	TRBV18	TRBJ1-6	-	CASSSGQGNSPLHF	TGTGCCAGCTCATCAGGACAGGGTAATTCACCCCTCCACTTT
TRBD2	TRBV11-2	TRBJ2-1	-	CASSLDAGGFSYNEQFF	TGTGCCAGCAGCTTAGATGCGGGAGGTTTCTCCTACAATGAGCAGTTCTTC
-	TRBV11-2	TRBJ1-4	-	CASSLGANEKLFF	TGTGCCAGCAGCTTAGGGGCTAATGAAAAACTGTTTTTT
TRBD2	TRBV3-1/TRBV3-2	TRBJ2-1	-	CASSRWTSYNEQFF	TGTGCCAGCAGCCGTTGGACTAGTTACAATGAGCAGTTCTTC
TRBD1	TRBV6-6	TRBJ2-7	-	CASSSIGQEPYEQYF	TGTGCCAGCAGTTCCATCGGACAGGAACCCTACGAGCAGTACTTC
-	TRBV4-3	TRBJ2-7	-	CASSQGPGGGGHEQYF	TGCGCCAGCAGCCAAGGCCCGGGCGGAGGGGGCCACGAGCAGTACTTC
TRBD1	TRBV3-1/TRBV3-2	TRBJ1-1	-	CASSQVEGAVTEAFF	TGTGCCAGCAGCCAAGTGGAGGGGGCTGTCACTGAAGCTTTCTTT
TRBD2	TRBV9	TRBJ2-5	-	CASSLGGLETQYF	TGTGCCAGCTCCCTCGGGGGGTTGGAGACCCAGTACTTC
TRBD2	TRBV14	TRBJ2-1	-	CASSSFSGLPNNEQFF	TGTGCCAGCAGCTCTTTTAGCGGGCTCCCTAACAATGAGCAGTTCTTC
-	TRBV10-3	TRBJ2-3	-	CATGTRTSTDTQYF	TGTGCCACGGGCACTAGGACTAGCACAGATACGCAGTATTTT
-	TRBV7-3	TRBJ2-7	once	CASSLGGTEPYEQYF	TGTGCCAGCAGCTTAGGGGGGACAGAACCTTACGAGCAGTACTTC
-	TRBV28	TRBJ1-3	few	CASSSDEGFGNTIYF	TGTGCCAGCAGTTCCGACGAGGGTTTTGGAAACACCATATATTTT
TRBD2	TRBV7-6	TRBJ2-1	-	CASSLEASGWSNEQFF	TGTGCCAGCAGCTTAGAGGCTAGCGGGTGGAGCAATGAGCAGTTCTTC
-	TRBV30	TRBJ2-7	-	CAWSGRKEQYF	TGTGCCTGGAGTGGAAGAAAAGAGCAGTACTTC